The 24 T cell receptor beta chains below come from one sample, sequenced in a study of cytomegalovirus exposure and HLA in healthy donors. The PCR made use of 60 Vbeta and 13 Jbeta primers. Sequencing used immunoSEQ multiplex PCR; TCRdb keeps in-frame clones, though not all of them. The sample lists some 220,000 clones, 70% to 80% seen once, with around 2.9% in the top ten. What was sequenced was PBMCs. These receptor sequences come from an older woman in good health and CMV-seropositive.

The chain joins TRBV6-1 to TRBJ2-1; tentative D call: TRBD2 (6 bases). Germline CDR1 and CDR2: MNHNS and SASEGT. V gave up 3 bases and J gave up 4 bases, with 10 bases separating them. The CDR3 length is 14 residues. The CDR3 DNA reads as TGTGCCAGCAGTGAGGGAGGCGGGTACAATGAGCAGTTCTTC. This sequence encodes CASSEGGGYNEQFF.

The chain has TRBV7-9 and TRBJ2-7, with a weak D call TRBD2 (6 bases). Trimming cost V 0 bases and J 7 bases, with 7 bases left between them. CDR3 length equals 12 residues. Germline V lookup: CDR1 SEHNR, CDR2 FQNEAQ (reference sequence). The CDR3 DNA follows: TGTGCCAGCAGCTTAGCGACTAGTGAGCAGTACTTC. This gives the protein CASSLATSEQYF.

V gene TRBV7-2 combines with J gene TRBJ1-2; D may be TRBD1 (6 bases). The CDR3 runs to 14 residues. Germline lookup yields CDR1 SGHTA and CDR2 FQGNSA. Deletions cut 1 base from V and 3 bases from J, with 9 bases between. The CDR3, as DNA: TGTGCCAGCAGCTTAGGGGACATTTACTATGGCTACACCTTC. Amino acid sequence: CASSLGDIYYGYTF. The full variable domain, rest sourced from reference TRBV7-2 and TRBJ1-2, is GAGVSQSPSNKVTEKGKDVELRCDPISGHTALYWYRQSLGQGLEFLIYFQGNSAPDKSGLPSDRFSAERTGGSVSTLTIQRTQQEDSAVYLCASSLGDIYYGYTFGSGTRLTVV.

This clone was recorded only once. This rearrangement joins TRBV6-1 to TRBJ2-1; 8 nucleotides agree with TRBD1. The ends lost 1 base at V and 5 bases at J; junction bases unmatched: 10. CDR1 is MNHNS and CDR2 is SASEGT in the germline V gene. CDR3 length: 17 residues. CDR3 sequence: CASSEGRGYRGNNEQFF. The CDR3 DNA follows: TGTGCCAGCAGTGAAGGCCGTGGGTACAGGGGGAACAATGAGCAGTTCTTC.

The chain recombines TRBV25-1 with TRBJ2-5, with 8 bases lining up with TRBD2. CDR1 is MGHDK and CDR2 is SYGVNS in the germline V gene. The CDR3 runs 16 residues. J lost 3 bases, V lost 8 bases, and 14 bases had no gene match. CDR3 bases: TGTGCCAGCGTCCCTCTTGAAGCGGGGGAGGAAGAGACCCAGTACTTC. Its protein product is CASVPLEAGEEETQYF. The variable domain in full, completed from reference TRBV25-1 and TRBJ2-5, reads EADIYQTPRYLVIGTGKKITLECSQTMGHDKMYWYQQDPGMELHLIHYSYGVNSTEKGDLSSESTVSRIRTEHFPLTLESARPSHTSQYLCASVPLEAGEEETQYFGPGTRLLVL.

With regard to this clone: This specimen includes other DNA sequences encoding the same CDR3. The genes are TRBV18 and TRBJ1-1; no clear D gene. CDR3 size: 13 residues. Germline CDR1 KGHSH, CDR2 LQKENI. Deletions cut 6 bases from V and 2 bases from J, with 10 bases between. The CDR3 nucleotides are TGTGCCAGCTCGCCGACGGGAAACACTGAAGCTTTCTTT. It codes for CASSPTGNTEAFF.

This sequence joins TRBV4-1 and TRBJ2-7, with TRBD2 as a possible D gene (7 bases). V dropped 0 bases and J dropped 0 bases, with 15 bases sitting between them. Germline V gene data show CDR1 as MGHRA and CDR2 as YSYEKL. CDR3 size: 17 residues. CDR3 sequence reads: CASSQDAGAGFSYEQYF. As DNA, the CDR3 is TGCGCCAGCAGCCAAGATGCGGGGGCCGGTTTCTCCTACGAGCAGTACTTC.

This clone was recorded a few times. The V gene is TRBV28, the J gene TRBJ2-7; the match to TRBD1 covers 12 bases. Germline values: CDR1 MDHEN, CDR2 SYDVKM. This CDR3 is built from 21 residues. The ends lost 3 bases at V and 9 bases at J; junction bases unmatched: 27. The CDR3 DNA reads TGTGCCAGCAGTTTTTTAGCTGGGGCATCCCCGCGTCCCGGGACAGGGGGCGGGCAGTACTTC. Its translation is CASSFLAGASPRPGTGGGQYF. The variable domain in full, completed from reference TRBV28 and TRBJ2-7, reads DVKVTQSSRYLVKRTGEKVFLECVQDMDHENMFWYRQDPGLGLRLIYFSYDVKMKEKGDIPEGYSVSREKKERFSLILESASTNQTSMYLCASSFLAGASPRPGTGGGQYFGPGTRLTVT.

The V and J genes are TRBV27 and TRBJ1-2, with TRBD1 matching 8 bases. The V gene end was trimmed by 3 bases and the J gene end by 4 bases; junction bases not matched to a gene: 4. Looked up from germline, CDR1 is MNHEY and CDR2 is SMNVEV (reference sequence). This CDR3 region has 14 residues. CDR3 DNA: TGTGCCAGCAGTTTGACAGGGGACGCCTATGGCTACACCTTC. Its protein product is CASSLTGDAYGYTF.

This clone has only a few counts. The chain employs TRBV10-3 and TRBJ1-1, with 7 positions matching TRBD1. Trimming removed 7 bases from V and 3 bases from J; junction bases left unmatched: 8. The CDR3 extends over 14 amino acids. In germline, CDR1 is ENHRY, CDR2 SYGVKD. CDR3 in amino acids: CAIKETGTYTEAFF. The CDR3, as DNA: TGTGCCATCAAAGAGACAGGGACCTACACTGAAGCTTTCTTT.

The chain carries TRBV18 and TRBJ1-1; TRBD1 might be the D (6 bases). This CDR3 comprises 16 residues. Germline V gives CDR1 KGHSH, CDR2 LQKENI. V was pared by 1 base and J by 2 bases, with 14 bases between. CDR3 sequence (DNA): TGTGCCAGCTCACCACGCAGGGGAGATCTTAACACTGAAGCTTTCTTT. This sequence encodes CASSPRRGDLNTEAFF.

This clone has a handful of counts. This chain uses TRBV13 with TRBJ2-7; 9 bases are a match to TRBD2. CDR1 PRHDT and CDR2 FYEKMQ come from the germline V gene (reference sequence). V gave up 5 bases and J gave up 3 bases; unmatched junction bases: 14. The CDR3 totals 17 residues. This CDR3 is CASSPRIAGGYDYEQYF. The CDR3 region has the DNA TGTGCCAGCAGCCCTCGGATTGCGGGGGGGTACGACTACGAGCAGTACTTC.

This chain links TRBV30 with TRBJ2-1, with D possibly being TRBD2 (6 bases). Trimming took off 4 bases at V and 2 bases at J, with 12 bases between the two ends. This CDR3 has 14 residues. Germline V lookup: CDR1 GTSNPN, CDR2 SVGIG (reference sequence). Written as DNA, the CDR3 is TGTGCCTGGACCCCCGGCGGGGCCTACAATGAGCAGTTCTTC. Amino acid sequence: CAWTPGGAYNEQFF.

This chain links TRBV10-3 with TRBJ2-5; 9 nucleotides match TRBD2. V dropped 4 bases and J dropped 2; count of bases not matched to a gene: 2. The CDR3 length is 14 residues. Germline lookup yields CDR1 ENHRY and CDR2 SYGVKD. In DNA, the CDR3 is TGTGCCATCAGTGTTAGCGGGGGACAAGAGACCCAGTACTTC. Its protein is CAISVSGGQETQYF.

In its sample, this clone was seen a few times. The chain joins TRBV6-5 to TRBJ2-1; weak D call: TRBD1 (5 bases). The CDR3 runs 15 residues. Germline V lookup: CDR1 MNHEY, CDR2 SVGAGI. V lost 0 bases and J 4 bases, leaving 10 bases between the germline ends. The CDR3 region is CASSYSDTSYNEQFF. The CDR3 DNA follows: TGTGCCAGCAGTTACTCGGACACCTCATACAATGAGCAGTTCTTC.

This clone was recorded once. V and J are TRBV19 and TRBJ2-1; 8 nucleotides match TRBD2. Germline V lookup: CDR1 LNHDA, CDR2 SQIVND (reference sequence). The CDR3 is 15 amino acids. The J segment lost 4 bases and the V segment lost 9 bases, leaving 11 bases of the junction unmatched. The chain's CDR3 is CASAPPGGEYNEQFF. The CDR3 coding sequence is TGTGCCAGCGCCCCCCCCGGGGGGGAGTACAATGAGCAGTTCTTC. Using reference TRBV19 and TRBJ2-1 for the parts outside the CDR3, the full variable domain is DGGITQSPKYLFRKEGQNVTLSCEQNLNHDAMYWYRQDPGQGLRLIYYSQIVNDFQKGDIAEGYSVSREKKESFPLTVTSAQKNPTAFYLCASAPPGGEYNEQFFGPGTRLTVL.

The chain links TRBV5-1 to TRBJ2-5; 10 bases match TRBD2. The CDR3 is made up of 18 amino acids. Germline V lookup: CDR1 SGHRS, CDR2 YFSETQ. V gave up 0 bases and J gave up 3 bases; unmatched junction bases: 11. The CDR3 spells CASSLEVAGGLNKETQYF. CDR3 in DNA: TGCGCCAGCAGCTTGGAGGTAGCGGGAGGATTGAATAAAGAGACCCAGTACTTC.

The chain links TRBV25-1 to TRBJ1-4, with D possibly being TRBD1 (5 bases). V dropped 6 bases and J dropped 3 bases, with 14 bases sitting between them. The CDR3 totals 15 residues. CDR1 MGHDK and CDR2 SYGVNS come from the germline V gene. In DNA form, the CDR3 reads TGTGCCAGCAGCGGCAACAGGAGACCTAATGAAAAACTGTTTTTT. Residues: CASSGNRRPNEKLFF.

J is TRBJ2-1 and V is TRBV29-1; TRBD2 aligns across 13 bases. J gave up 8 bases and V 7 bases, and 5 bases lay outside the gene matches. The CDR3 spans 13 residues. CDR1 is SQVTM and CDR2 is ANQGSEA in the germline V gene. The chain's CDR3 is CSAETSGRHEQFF. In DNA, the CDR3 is TGCAGCGCCGAGACTAGCGGGAGGCATGAGCAGTTCTTC.

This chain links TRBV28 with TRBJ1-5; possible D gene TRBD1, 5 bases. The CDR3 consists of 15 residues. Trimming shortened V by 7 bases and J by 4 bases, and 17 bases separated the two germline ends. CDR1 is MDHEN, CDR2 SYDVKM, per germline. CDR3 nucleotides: TGTGCCAGCACCCCATTATCAGGGTCAAATCAGCCCCAGCATTTT. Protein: CASTPLSGSNQPQHF.

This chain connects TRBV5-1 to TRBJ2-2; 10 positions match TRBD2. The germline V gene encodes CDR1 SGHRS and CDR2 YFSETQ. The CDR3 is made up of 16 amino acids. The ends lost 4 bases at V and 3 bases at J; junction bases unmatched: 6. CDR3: CASSPRTSGHTGELFF. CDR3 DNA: TGCGCCAGCAGCCCACGGACTAGCGGTCACACCGGGGAGCTGTTTTTT.

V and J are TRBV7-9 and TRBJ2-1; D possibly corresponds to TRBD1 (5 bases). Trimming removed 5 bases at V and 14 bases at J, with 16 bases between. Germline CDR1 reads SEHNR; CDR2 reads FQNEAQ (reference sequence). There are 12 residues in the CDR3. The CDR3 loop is CASSTFEGEKFF. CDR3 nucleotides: TGTGCCAGCAGCACCTTTGAAGGGGAAAAGTTCTTC.

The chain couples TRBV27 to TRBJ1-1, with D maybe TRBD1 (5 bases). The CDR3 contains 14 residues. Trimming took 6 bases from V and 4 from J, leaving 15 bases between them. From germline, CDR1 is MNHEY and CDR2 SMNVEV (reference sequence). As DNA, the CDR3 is TGTGCCAGCAGATCCACAGGATCGGGCACTGAAGCTTTCTTT. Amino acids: CASRSTGSGTEAFF.

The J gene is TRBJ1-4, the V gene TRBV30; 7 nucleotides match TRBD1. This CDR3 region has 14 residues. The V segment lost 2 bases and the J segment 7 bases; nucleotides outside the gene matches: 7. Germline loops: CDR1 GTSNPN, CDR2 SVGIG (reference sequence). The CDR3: CAWSPRGTSEKLFF. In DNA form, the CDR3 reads TGTGCCTGGAGTCCCAGGGGGACTTCTGAAAAACTGTTTTTT. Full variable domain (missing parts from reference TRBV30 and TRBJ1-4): SQTIHQWPATLVQPVGSPLSLECTVEGTSNPNLYWYRQAAGRGLQLLFYSVGIGQISSEVPQNLSASRPQDRQFILSSKKLLLSDSGFYLCAWSPRGTSEKLFFGSGTQLSVL.